The entry below describes one T cell receptor beta chain. Only in-frame clones appear in the TCRdb table, and some are missing; sequencing was by immunoSEQ multiplex PCR. There are fewer than 450,000 clones in the sample; roughly 87% occur only once, and 0.9% to 1.2% lies in the top ten. The CDR3 runs 14 residues. Germline loops: CDR1 SEHNR, CDR2 FQNEAQ (reference sequence). The ends were cut back, 5 bases at V and 2 bases at J, with 13 bases in the middle. This sample is drawn from a study of blood T cell repertoires in COVID-19. About the study: PBMCs, B-cell-depleted T cells, or T cells provided the cDNA or gDNA that made up the material.

Researchers sorted participants into cohorts using their self-reported clinical history. Cohort 3 recovery required two negative PCRs, clearance, or symptom resolution. The receptor was derived from a woman aged 25 to 39 who had recovered from COVID-19. Material: PBMCs or T cells enriched from blood (not recorded which). The V call is TRBV7-9, the J call TRBJ2-7, with D possibly being TRBD1 (6 bases). This CDR3 reads CASSPRQATYEQYF. The CDR3 DNA is TGTGCCAGCAGCCCCAGACAGGCCACCTACGAGCAGTACTTC. Supplemented by reference TRBV7-9 and TRBJ2-7, the full variable domain reads DTGVSQNPRHKITKRGQNVTFRCDPISEHNRLYWYRQTLGQGPEFLTYFQNEAQLEKSRLLSDRFSAERPKGSFSTLEIQRTEQGDSAMYLCASSPRQATYEQYFGPGTRLTVT.